Listed below are T cell receptor beta chains from one sample, sequenced in a study of CD8 T cells in ankylosing spondylitis. Using its own MiXCR run on the 5' RACE reads, TCRdb lists one record per CDR3 protein. The table records 670,000 or so distinct CDR3 sequences, 15% to 20% of them present only once. Specimen: blood, either unsorted or a sorted T cell fraction (not recorded which). The source is a male donor with ankylosing spondylitis. The CDR3 runs from the conserved cysteine through the conserved F or W. D genes are given only for firm matches. The listing skips clone size in some rows; elsewhere it reads once, few, many or a size class.

d_gene	abundance	v_gene	j_gene	CDR3nt	CDR3aa
-	-	TRBV28	TRBJ2-2	TGTGCCAGCAGTTCGGACGGCCGGAACACCGGGGAGCTGTTTTTT	CASSSDGRNTGELFF
-	few	TRBV11-3	TRBJ1-1	TGTGCCAGCAGCTTAACAAGTAAAGCTTTCTTT	CASSLTSKAFF
-	-	TRBV29-1	TRBJ2-1	TGCAGCGTTGAATTGCGGAGCTCCTACAATGAGCAGTTCTTC	CSVELRSSYNEQFF
-	few	TRBV15	TRBJ2-1	TGTGCCACCAGCCCTCGGGACCGCGAGAATGAGCAGTTCTTC	CATSPRDRENEQFF
-	-	TRBV27	TRBJ2-7	TGTGCCAGCTTCGACCTCCTGGGTTACGAGCAGTACTTC	CASFDLLGYEQYF
TRBD1	few	TRBV4-1	TRBJ2-5	TGCGCCAGCAGCCAAGGGACAGGGGCCTTAATTGAGACCCAGTACTTC	CASSQGTGALIETQYF
TRBD2	-	TRBV5-6	TRBJ2-7	TGTGCCAGCAGCGGGACTAGCGGGAGTCCCTACGAGCAGTACTTC	CASSGTSGSPYEQYF
-	few	TRBV20-1	TRBJ2-2	TGCAGTGCTAGAGATCCAATTCCCACCGGGGAGCTGTTTTTT	CSARDPIPTGELFF
TRBD2	few	TRBV29-1	TRBJ2-7	TGCAGCGTTGAAGAACTAGCGGGAGTCCGCGAGCAGTACTTC	CSVEELAGVREQYF
-	few	TRBV2	TRBJ2-5	TGTGCCAGCAGTCTAACTAGAACCCAAGAGACCCAGTACTTC	CASSLTRTQETQYF
-	-	TRBV7-9	TRBJ1-1	TGTGCCAGCAGCTTCACATCCGGGGAGAACACTGAAGCTTTCTTT	CASSFTSGENTEAFF
-	few	TRBV28	TRBJ1-2	TGTGCCAGCAGTTTATCCCCCCTGGCGGCAGCGAGAAACTATGGCTACACCTTC	CASSLSPLAAARNYGYTF
-	-	TRBV28	TRBJ1-1	TGTGCCAGCAGTTCGACCAACACTGAAGCTTTCTTT	CASSSTNTEAFF
-	few	TRBV30	TRBJ1-1	TGTGCCTACGGAGACAGTAGGGCTTTCTTT	CAYGDSRAFF
TRBD2	-	TRBV20-1	TRBJ2-3	TGCAGTGTCCGCCGACTAGCGGACACAGATACGCAGTATTTT	CSVRRLADTDTQYF
TRBD1	-	TRBV7-6	TRBJ2-1	TGTGCCAGCAGCTTCATTCCGACAGGGAATTCGGAGAATGAGCAGTTCTTC	CASSFIPTGNSENEQFF
-	-	TRBV12-3/TRBV12-4	TRBJ1-1	TGTGCCAGCAGTCAGCGTGGTCCCACTGAAGCTTTCTTT	CASSQRGPTEAFF
-	-	TRBV12-3/TRBV12-4	TRBJ2-7	TGTGCCAGCAGTTGGTCGGGGCCAGCCTACGAGCAGTACTTC	CASSWSGPAYEQYF
-	-	TRBV12-3/TRBV12-4	TRBJ1-2	TGTGCCAGCAGTTTGGGCGGCAGGGCCTATGGCTACACCTTC	CASSLGGRAYGYTF
TRBD1	few	TRBV28	TRBJ2-4	TGTGCCAGCAGTAGACAGGGCGAGAGCAAACTAGCCAAAAACATTCAGTACTTC	CASSRQGESKLAKNIQYF
TRBD1	-	TRBV7-3	TRBJ2-2	TGTGCCAGCAGCTCGAGGGCAACAGGGACAGGGGCAGGGGAGCTGTTTTTT	CASSSRATGTGAGELFF
-	many	TRBV27	TRBJ1-6	TGTGCCAGCAGTCCCCGGACAGATAATTCACCCCTCCACTTT	CASSPRTDNSPLHF
-	few	TRBV27	TRBJ1-1	TGTGCCAGCAGTCAGGGACTCGCTGGGGAAGCTTTCTTT	CASSQGLAGEAFF
-	-	TRBV30	TRBJ2-1	TGTGCCTGGACAAAACCGGGAGTTTCGAATGAGCAGTTCTTC	CAWTKPGVSNEQFF
TRBD2	few	TRBV29-1	TRBJ2-3	TGCAGCGTTGAAGACAGACTAGCGGGAGGGACAGATACGCAGTATTTT	CSVEDRLAGGTDTQYF
-	once	TRBV5-6	TRBJ1-2	TGTGCCAGCAGCTTGTCTGGGGACTCCTTTGCCTATGGCTACACCTTC	CASSLSGDSFAYGYTF
TRBD2	few	TRBV9	TRBJ2-1	TGTGCCAGCAGCGTAGGAGCGGGAGTTGCCAATGAGCAGTTCTTC	CASSVGAGVANEQFF
-	few	TRBV7-8	TRBJ2-1	TGTGCCAGCAGCGGTGAGGCTAGCCTGCTTTCCTACAATGAGCAGTTCTTC	CASSGEASLLSYNEQFF
-	few	TRBV24-1	TRBJ2-3	TGTGCCACCCAAAGGAGTAGTGCTAAGTTAGATACGCAGTATTTT	CATQRSSAKLDTQYF
-	-	TRBV12-3/TRBV12-4	TRBJ2-7	TGTGCCAGCAGATACCTGGACGGATCCTACGAGCAGTACTTC	CASRYLDGSYEQYF
TRBD1	-	TRBV20-1	TRBJ2-7	TGCAGTGCTAGAGCAGGGACAGGGTCTATGGAGCAGTACTTC	CSARAGTGSMEQYF
TRBD1	few	TRBV4-1	TRBJ1-4	TGCGCCAGCAGCCGACCGGGACAGGAGCATGAAAAACTGTTTTTT	CASSRPGQEHEKLFF
-	-	TRBV7-6	TRBJ2-7	TGTGCCAGCAGCTCGTATATTTTTTTACTCCACGAGCAGTACTTC	CASSSYIFLLHEQYF
TRBD2	few	TRBV5-1	TRBJ2-7	TGCGCCACGAGGGTAAGCGGGGATGGCTACGAGCAGTACTTC	CATRVSGDGYEQYF
-	few	TRBV25-1	TRBJ2-7	TGTGCCAGCAGTGAAGATGGGGCCTCCTACGAGCAGTACTTC	CASSEDGASYEQYF
-	many	TRBV4-3	TRBJ2-1	TGCGCCAGCAGCCAAGATAGAACCCCGAGGGGTGAGCAGTTCTTC	CASSQDRTPRGEQFF
TRBD2	-	TRBV4-3	TRBJ2-5	TGCGCCAGCAGCCCGTACTCCGGGACTAGCGAGACCCAGTACTTC	CASSPYSGTSETQYF
-	few	TRBV5-5	TRBJ2-7	TGTGCCAGCAGCTTGGGGGGCGGGTTCGGGTACGAGCAGTACTTC	CASSLGGGFGYEQYF
TRBD2	-	TRBV19	TRBJ2-7	TGTGCCAGTAGTATGGAAGCGGGAGGGGGGTTGGACGAGCAGTACTTC	CASSMEAGGGLDEQYF
-	-	TRBV6-1	TRBJ1-1	TGTGCCAGCAGCGGGCGATCTGACACTGAAGCTTTCTTT	CASSGRSDTEAFF
-	few	TRBV2	TRBJ2-2	TGTGCCAGCAGTGTTCAGGGGGGCACCGGGGAGCTGTTTTTT	CASSVQGGTGELFF